Each of the 22 T cell receptor beta chains below was sequenced from the same sample in a study of T-cell reconstitution after alpha-beta-depleted transplantation in children. During its preparation, the TCRbeta library received unique molecular identifiers. TCRdb recomputed calls from the PCR reads with MiXCR, one row per CDR3 protein. The repertoire holds hundreds of thousands of distinct CDR3 sequences, with about an eighth as singletons. Here the sequenced sample was PBMCs, taken before TCRalphabeta/CD19-depleted stem cell transplant. These TCRs come from a girl between 2 and 10 years old with congenital amegakaryocytic thrombocytopenia, due to receive a stem cell transplant.

Ten or more counts support this clonotype. This rearrangement joins TRBV5-7 to TRBJ2-3, with a weak D call TRBD2 (5 bases). TRBV5-7 counts as an open reading frame of uncertain function. The CDR3 sequence is 14 residues long. V lost 4 bases to trimming and J lost 5 bases, with 14 bases between them. The CDR3 nucleotides read TGTGCCAGCAGCCCCAAGGAGCGGCTAGATACGCAGTATTTT. This encodes CASSPKERLDTQYF.

This clonotype was observed at least ten times. The chain carries TRBV28 and TRBJ2-1, with 8 bases that match TRBD1. The J segment lost 6 bases and the V segment lost 9 bases, leaving 7 bases of the junction unmatched. From germline, CDR1 is MDHEN and CDR2 SYDVKM. The CDR3 has 13 amino acids. For the CDR3, the DNA is TGTGCCAGTCGACAGGGGACCAGCAATGAGCAGTTCTTC. Translation: CASRQGTSNEQFF.

This clonotype has at least ten counts. The chain recombines TRBV20-1 with TRBJ2-1; tentatively, D is TRBD1 (6 bases). V shed 6 bases and J shed 5 bases, with 14 bases lying between them. Germline lookup yields CDR1 DFQATT and CDR2 SNEGSKA (reference sequence). The CDR3 covers 13 residues. As DNA, the CDR3 is TGCAGTGCCCGGACAGACCGGGACAATGAGCAGTTCTTC. It translates to CSARTDRDNEQFF.

This clonotype was seen only a few times. The chain recombines TRBV5-1 with TRBJ1-1, with D maybe TRBD1 (5 bases). This CDR3 has 15 residues. Trimming left V 1 base short and J 1 base short, with 11 bases between. The germline gives CDR1 SGHRS, CDR2 YFSETQ. Written as DNA, the CDR3 is TGCGCCAGCAGCTTGCTAGGTGGGGCGAACACTGAAGCTTTCTTT. Encoded protein: CASSLLGGANTEAFF.

This clonotype was counted ten times or more. The V and J genes are TRBV5-1 and TRBJ2-7; no clear D. Between the trimmed V and J ends, which lost 3 bases and 1 base, there was a span of 14 bases. Germline V gives CDR1 SGHRS, CDR2 YFSETQ. CDR3 length: 15 amino acids. CDR3 amino acids: CASSSVYQGSYEQYF. DNA for the CDR3: TGCGCCAGCAGCTCCGTTTATCAAGGGTCCTACGAGCAGTACTTC.

CDR3 amino acids: CASSPGHGSNQPQHF. Written as DNA, the CDR3 is TGTGCCAGCTCACCCGGACACGGGAGCAATCAGCCCCAGCATTTT. This chain links TRBV18 with TRBJ1-5; D possibly corresponds to TRBD1 (5 bases). The CDR3 runs to 15 residues. V gave up 3 bases and J gave up 1 base, with 10 bases separating them. In germline, CDR1 is KGHSH, CDR2 LQKENI.

The sample holds many counts of this clonotype. The rearrangement uses TRBV9 and TRBJ1-1, with 9 bases lining up with TRBD1. From germline, CDR1 is SGDLS and CDR2 YYNGEE. V shed 3 bases and J 1 base; nucleotides not matched to a gene: 4. This CDR3 is built from 15 residues. CDR3: CASSEGTGTNTEAFF. The CDR3 nucleotides are TGTGCCAGCAGCGAGGGGACAGGGACGAACACTGAAGCTTTCTTT.

A remark on this clonotype: A much larger clone differs by one base, so this may be a read error. The chain carries TRBV7-9 and TRBJ2-7, with 7 bases identical to TRBD2. The CDR3 contains 11 residues. CDR1 SEHNR and CDR2 FQNEAQ come from the germline V gene (reference sequence). This chain's CDR3 is CASSYGGEQHF. The CDR3 DNA sequence: TGTGCCAGCAGTTATGGGGGGGAGCAGCACTTC. The full variable domain, its missing parts supplied by reference TRBV7-9 and TRBJ2-7, is DTGVSQNPRHKITKRGQNVTFRCDPISEHNRLYWYRQTLGQGPEFLTYFQNEAQLEKSRLLSDRFSAERPKGSFSTLEIQRTEQGDSAMYLCASSYGGEQHFGPGTRLTVT.

Many counts were recorded for this clonotype. V and J are TRBV6-2 or TRBV6-3 and TRBJ2-5; D is unclear. CDR3 size: 14 residues. Between the trimmed V and J ends, which lost 7 bases and 2 bases, there was a span of 14 bases. Germline values: CDR1 MNHEY, CDR2 SVGEGT. The CDR3 DNA reads as TGTGCCAGCACCCCGCGAGAACGACAAGAGACCCAGTACTTC. Translation gives CASTPRERQETQYF.

This clonotype showed up many times. The chain carries TRBV25-1 and TRBJ1-2; D is unclear. V was pared by 4 bases and J by 2 bases, with 14 bases between. The CDR3 has 15 amino acids. Germline V gene lookup returns CDR1 MGHDK and CDR2 SYGVNS. The CDR3 DNA follows: TGTGCCAGCAGTGCCTCACGGACGGGGAACTATGGCTACACCTTC. Its translation is CASSASRTGNYGYTF.

The table lists this clonotype with many counts. CDR3 amino acids: CASSPQAGASYNEQFF. The DNA of the CDR3 is TGTGCCAGCAGTCCCCAAGCGGGAGCTTCCTACAATGAGCAGTTCTTC. The rearrangement uses TRBV28 and TRBJ2-1; 8 bases are a match to TRBD2. Germline loops: CDR1 MDHEN, CDR2 SYDVKM. This CDR3 contains 16 residues. Trimming at V came to 5 bases and at J to 1 base, leaving 7 bases not matched to a gene.

The table lists this clonotype with a few counts. The chain recombines TRBV5-1 with TRBJ2-7; D remains unclear. The CDR3 is made up of 13 amino acids. Germline lookup yields CDR1 SGHRS and CDR2 YFSETQ. The V and J ends lost 4 bases and 5 bases respectively, with 13 bases between them. Here the CDR3 DNA reads TGCGCCAGCAGCCTCTACTTAGTCCACGAGCAGTACTTC. Its protein product is CASSLYLVHEQYF. The full variable domain, completed using reference TRBV5-1 and TRBJ2-7, is KAGVTQTPRYLIKTRGQQVTLSCSPISGHRSVSWYQQTPGQGLQFLFEYFSETQRNKGNFPGRFSGRQFSNSRSEMNVSTLELGDSALYLCASSLYLVHEQYFGPGTRLTVT.

This chain joins TRBV7-2 and TRBJ2-5; 13 bases are a match to TRBD2. Germline CDR1 reads SGHTA; CDR2 reads FQGNSA. The trim removed 5 bases at V and 5 bases at J, leaving 5 bases unmatched. There are 15 residues in the CDR3. This CDR3 is CASSTLAGGVETQYF. CDR3 DNA: TGTGCCAGCAGCACACTAGCGGGAGGGGTTGAGACCCAGTACTTC.

Of note for this clonotype: A much larger clone lies a single base off, so this may be a read error. The chain combines TRBV28 with TRBJ2-1; TRBD2 is a possible D gene (6 bases). V shed 1 base and J shed 16 bases, with 11 bases lying between them. Germline CDR1 reads MDHEN; CDR2 reads SYDVKM. The length of the CDR3 is 11 residues. CDR3 bases: TGTGCCAGCAGTTTATATGGGGGGTGTTTCTTC. Residues: CASSLYGGCFF. The variable domain in full, completed from reference TRBV28 and TRBJ2-1, reads DVKVTQSSRYLVKRTGEKVFLECVQDMDHENMFWYRQDPGLGLRLIYFSYDVKMKEKGDIPEGYSVSREKKERFSLILESASTNQTSMYLCASSLYGGCFFGPGTRLTVL.

Comment on this clonotype: A much larger clone lies one base from this, so it may be a read error. This chain joins TRBV5-6 and TRBJ2-1; perhaps TRBD2 as D (5 bases). The ends were cut back, 4 bases at V and 7 bases at J, with 15 bases in the middle. The CDR3 has 14 residues. Germline V gene sequence: CDR1 SGHDT, CDR2 YYEEEE. CDR3 sequence (DNA): TGTGCCAGCAGCGGTATTCGGTCGGGAAATGAGCAGTTCTTC. This codes for CASSGIRSGNEQFF.

This clonotype showed up just a few times. CDR3 in DNA: TGCAGCGTTGCAGCGGGTAGGAATTCACCCCTCCACTTT. Translation: CSVAAGRNSPLHF. The J gene is TRBJ1-6, the V gene TRBV29-1; D is uncertain. Germline V gene lookup returns CDR1 SQVTM and CDR2 ANQGSEA. The CDR3 contains 13 residues. V was cut by 4 bases and J by 7 bases, with 11 bases left in between.

There are many counts of this clonotype. The chain has TRBV20-1 and TRBJ2-3; the D call may be TRBD1 or TRBD2 (5 bases each). The CDR3 loop spans 12 amino acids. Per the germline V gene, CDR1 is DFQATT and CDR2 is SNEGSKA (reference sequence). Trimming stripped 6 bases from V and 6 bases from J, with 13 bases between. In DNA, the CDR3 is TGCAGTGCCCCCCCTGAGGGGGATACGCAGTATTTT. Protein sequence: CSAPPEGDTQYF.

This clonotype was picked up many times. The V call is TRBV30, the J call TRBJ2-1; 7 nucleotides match TRBD2. Germline lookup yields CDR1 GTSNPN and CDR2 SVGIG (reference sequence). This CDR3 is built from 13 residues. Germline trimming cut 8 bases from V and 2 bases from J; bases unmatched to any gene: 6. CDR3 bases: TGTGCCGTCGGACTAGTACCCTACAATGAGCAGTTCTTC. Its translation: CAVGLVPYNEQFF.

The sample holds many counts of this clonotype. V gene TRBV20-1 combines with J gene TRBJ2-3; weak D call: TRBD2 (5 bases). The V end lost 6 bases, the J end lost 0 bases, and 22 bases lay between the germline ends. The CDR3 loop spans 17 amino acids. CDR1 is DFQATT and CDR2 is SNEGSKA in the germline V gene (reference sequence). This CDR3 is CSAAGLMRAASTDTQYF. The CDR3 DNA is TGCAGTGCCGCGGGCCTAATGCGGGCCGCTAGCACAGATACGCAGTATTTT.

This clonotype was found many times. The chain combines TRBV15 with TRBJ1-4; unclear D gene. Germline loops: CDR1 LNHNV, CDR2 YYDKDF (reference sequence). V gave up 2 bases and J gave up 0 bases, with 7 bases separating them. CDR3 length equals 15 residues. This CDR3 reads CATSRHLATNEKLFF. CDR3 in DNA: TGTGCCACCAGCAGACACCTCGCAACTAATGAAAAACTGTTTTTT.

This clonotype was seen at least ten times. This chain links TRBV5-1 with TRBJ2-4, with D possibly being TRBD2 (5 bases). The CDR3 contains 17 residues. Germline V gives CDR1 SGHRS, CDR2 YFSETQ. V lost 3 bases and J 0 bases, leaving 16 bases between the germline ends. CDR3 protein: CASSYGGIGLAKNIQYF. CDR3 sequence (DNA): TGCGCCAGCAGCTATGGAGGCATAGGACTAGCCAAAAACATTCAGTACTTC.

Comment on this clonotype: A single base separates this from a much larger clone, so it may be a read error. The rearrangement links TRBV5-1 to TRBJ1-4, with D maybe TRBD1 (5 bases). The CDR3 is 14 residues long. Trimming removed 4 bases at V and 3 bases at J, with 10 bases between. The V gene's germline CDR1 is SGHRS and CDR2 YFSETQ. This CDR3 reads CASSNGAANEKLFF. The CDR3 coding sequence is TGCGCCAGCAGCAACGGGGCGGCTAATGAAAAACTGTTTTTT. The complete variable domain, with remaining parts taken from reference TRBV5-1 and TRBJ1-4, reads KAGVTQTPRYLIKTRGQQVTLSCSPISGHRSVSWYQQTPGQGLQFLFEYFSETQRNKGNFPGRFSGRQFSNSRSEMNVSTLELGDSALYLCASSNGAANEKLFFGSGTQLSVL.